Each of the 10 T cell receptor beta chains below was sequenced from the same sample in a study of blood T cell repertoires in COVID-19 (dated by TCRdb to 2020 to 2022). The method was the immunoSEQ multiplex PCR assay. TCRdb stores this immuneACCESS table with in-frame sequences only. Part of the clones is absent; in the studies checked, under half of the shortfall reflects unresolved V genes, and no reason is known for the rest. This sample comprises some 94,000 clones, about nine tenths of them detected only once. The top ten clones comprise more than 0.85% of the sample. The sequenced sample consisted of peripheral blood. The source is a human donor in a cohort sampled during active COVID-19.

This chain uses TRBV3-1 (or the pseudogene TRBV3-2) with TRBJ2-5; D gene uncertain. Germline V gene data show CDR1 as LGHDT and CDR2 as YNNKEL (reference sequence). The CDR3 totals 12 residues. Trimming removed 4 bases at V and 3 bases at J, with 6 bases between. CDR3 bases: TGTGCCAGCAGCCGTGCAGAAGAGACCCAGTACTTC. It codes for CASSRAEETQYF.

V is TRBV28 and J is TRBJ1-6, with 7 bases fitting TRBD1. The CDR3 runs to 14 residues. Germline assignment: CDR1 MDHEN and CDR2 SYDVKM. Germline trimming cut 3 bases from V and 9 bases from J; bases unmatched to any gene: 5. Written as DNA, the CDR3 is TGTGCCAGCAGTTTGGGACAGTTGGGTTCACCCCTCCACTTT. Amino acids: CASSLGQLGSPLHF.

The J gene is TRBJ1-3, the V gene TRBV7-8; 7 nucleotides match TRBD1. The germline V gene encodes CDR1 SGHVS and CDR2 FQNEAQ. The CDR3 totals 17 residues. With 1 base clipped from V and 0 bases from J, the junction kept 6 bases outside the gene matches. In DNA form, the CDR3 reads TGTGCCAGCAGCTTAGAAGGGGGCGGATTCTCTGGAAACACCATATATTTT. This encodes CASSLEGGGFSGNTIYF.

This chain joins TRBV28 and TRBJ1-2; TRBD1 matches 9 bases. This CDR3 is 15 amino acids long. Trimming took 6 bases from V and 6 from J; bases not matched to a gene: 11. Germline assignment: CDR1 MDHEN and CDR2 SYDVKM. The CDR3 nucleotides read TGTGCCAGCAGCCTCCCGAAGGGACAGGGCAATGGCTACACCTTC. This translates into CASSLPKGQGNGYTF.

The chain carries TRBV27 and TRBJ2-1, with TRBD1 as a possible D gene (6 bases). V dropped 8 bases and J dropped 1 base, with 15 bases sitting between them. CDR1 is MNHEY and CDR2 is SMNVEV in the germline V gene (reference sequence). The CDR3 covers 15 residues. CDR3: CASPPDRKSYNEQFF. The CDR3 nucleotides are TGTGCCAGCCCCCCGGACAGAAAATCCTACAATGAGCAGTTCTTC.

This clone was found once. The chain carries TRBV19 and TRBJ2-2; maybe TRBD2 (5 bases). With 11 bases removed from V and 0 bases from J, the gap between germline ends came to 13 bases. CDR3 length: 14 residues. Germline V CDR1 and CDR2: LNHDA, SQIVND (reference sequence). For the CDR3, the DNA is TGTGCCGCGAGGGTTAGCTCGAACACCGGGGAGCTGTTTTTT. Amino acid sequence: CAARVSSNTGELFF.

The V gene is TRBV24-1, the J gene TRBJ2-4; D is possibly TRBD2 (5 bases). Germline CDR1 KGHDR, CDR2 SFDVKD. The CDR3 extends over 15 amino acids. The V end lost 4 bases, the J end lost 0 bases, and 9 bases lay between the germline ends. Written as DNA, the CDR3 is TGTGCCACCAGTGACAGCGGATTAGCCAAAAACATTCAGTACTTC. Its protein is CATSDSGLAKNIQYF.

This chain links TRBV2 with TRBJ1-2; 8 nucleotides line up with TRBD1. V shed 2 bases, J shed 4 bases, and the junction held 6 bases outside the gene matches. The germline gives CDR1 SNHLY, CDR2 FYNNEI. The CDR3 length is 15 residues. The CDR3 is CASSEYGQGGYGYTF. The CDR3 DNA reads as TGTGCCAGCAGTGAATACGGACAGGGAGGCTATGGCTACACCTTC.

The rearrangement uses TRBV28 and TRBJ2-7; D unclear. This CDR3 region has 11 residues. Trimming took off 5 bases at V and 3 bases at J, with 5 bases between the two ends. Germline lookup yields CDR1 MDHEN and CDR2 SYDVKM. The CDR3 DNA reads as TGTGCCAGCAGTGCCAGCTACGAGCAGTACTTC. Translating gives CASSASYEQYF.

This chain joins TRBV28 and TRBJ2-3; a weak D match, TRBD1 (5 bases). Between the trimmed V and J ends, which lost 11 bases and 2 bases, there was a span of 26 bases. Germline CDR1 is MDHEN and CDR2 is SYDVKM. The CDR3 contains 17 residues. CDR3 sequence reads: CAARAGGIVRDTDTQYF. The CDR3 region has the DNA TGTGCCGCCAGGGCAGGTGGAATAGTCCGAGACACAGATACGCAGTATTTT.